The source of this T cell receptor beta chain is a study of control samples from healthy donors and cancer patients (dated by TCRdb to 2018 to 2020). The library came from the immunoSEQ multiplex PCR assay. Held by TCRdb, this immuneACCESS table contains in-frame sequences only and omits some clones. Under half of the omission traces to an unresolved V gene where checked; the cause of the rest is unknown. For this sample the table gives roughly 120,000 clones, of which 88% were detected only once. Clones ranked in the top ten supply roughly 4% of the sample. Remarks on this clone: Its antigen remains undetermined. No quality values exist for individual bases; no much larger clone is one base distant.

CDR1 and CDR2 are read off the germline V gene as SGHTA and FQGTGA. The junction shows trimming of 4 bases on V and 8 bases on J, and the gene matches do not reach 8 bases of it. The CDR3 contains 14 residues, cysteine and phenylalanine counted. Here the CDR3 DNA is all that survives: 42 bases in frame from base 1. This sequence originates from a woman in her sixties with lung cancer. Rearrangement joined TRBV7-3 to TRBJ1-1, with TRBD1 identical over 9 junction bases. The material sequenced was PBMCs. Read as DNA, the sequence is TGTGCCAGCAGCTCGTCGGGACAGGGATACGAAGCTTTCTTT. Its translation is CASSSSGQGYEAFF.